The subject of this entry is one TCR beta chain. The antigen remains undetermined. A second about 7 to 11 cycle PCR used barcoded and J-beta primers. One entry per CDR3 protein, called by TCRdb with MiXCR from the 5' RACE reads. This table holds approximately 800,000 distinct CDR3 sequences, more than 55% found once. This entry belongs to a study of blood T cells in healthy people across ages. General study results and limits: Possibly confounding the expanded clonotype changes was the fact that donor CMV status was unknown.

The V end was cut by 8 bases, the J end by 3 bases, with 19 bases between. This CDR3 comprises 15 residues. Germline CDR1 reads MDHEN; CDR2 reads SYDVKM. The sequenced sample was blood. The receptor was derived from a man between 35 and 55 years old in good health. V usage is TRBV28 and J usage is TRBJ2-5; the D gene is possibly TRBD1 (5 bases). The CDR3 loop reads CASCGQQVLEETQYF. CDR3 in DNA: TGTGCCAGCTGTGGTCAACAGGTATTAGAAGAGACCCAGTACTTC.